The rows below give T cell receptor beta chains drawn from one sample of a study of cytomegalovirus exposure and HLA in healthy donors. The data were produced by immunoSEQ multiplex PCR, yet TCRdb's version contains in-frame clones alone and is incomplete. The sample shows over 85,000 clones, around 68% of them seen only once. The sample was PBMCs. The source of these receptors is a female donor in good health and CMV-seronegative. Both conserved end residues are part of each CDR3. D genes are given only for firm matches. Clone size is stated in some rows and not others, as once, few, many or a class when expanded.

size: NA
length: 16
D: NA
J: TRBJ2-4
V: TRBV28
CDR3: CASSLDSTLAKNIQYF
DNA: TGTGCCAGCAGTTTGGACAGTACACTAGCCAAAAACATTCAGTACTTC

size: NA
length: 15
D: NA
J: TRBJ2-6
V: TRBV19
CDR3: CASSIASSGANVLTF
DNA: TGTGCCAGTAGTATCGCGAGCTCTGGGGCCAACGTCCTGACTTTC

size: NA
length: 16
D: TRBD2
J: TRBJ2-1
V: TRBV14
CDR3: CASSQGTGGPYNEQFF
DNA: TGTGCCAGCAGCCAAGGGACGGGAGGGCCTTACAATGAGCAGTTCTTC

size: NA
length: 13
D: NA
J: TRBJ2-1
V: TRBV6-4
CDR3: CASSDIIGGEQFF
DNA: TGTGCCAGCAGTGATATCATTGGAGGGGAGCAGTTCTTC

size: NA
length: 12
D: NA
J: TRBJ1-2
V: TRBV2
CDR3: CASSTGYYGYTF
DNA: TGTGCCAGCAGTACAGGGTACTATGGCTACACCTTC

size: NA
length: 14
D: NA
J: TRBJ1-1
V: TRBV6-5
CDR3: CASSYGTFGAEAFF
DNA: TGTGCCAGCAGTTACGGGACATTTGGGGCTGAAGCTTTCTTT

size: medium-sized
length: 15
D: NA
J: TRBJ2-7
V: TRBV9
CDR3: CASSVAGTPGGEQYF
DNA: TGTGCCAGCAGCGTAGCTGGAACGCCCGGAGGCGAGCAGTACTTC

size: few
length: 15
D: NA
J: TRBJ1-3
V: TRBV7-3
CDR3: CASSLTAGAGNTIYF
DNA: TGTGCCAGCAGCTTAACGGCGGGGGCTGGAAACACCATATATTTT

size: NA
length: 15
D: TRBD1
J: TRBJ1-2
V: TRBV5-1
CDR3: CASSPIQTGSDGYTF
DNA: TGCGCCAGCAGCCCGATACAGACAGGGTCGGATGGCTACACCTTC

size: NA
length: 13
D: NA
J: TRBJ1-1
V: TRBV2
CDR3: CASMGVMNTEAFF
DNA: TGTGCCAGCATGGGCGTTATGAACACTGAAGCTTTCTTT

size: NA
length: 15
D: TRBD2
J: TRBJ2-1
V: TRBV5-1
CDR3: CASSLGLADYNEQFF
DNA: TGCGCCAGCAGCTTGGGCCTAGCGGATTACAATGAGCAGTTCTTC

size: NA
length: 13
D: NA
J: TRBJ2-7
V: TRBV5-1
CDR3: CASSLGSSYEQYF
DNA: TGCGCCAGCAGCTTGGGCAGCTCCTACGAGCAGTACTTC

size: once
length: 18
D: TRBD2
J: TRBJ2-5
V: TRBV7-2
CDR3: CASSRFAASGAYQETQYF
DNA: TGTGCCAGCAGCCGCTTTGCGGCTAGCGGGGCGTACCAAGAGACCCAGTACTTC

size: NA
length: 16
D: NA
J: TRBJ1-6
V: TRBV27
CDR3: CASSLGTGNRNSPLHF
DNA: TGTGCCAGCAGTTTAGGTACAGGGAATCGTAATTCACCCCTCCACTTT

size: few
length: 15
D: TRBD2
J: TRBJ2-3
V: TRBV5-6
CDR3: CASSRFLAGTDTQYF
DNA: TGTGCCAGCAGCCGTTTCCTAGCGGGCACAGATACGCAGTATTTT

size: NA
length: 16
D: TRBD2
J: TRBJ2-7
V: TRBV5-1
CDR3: CASSLLRTSGVDEQYF
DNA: TGCGCCAGCAGCCTGTTGCGGACTAGCGGAGTCGACGAGCAGTACTTC

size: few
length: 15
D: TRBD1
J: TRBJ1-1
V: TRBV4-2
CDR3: CASSPQTGRNTEAFF
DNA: TGTGCCAGCAGCCCACAGACAGGGCGGAACACTGAAGCTTTCTTT

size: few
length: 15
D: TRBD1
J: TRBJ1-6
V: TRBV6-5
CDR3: CASSYGGQGGSPLHF
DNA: TGTGCCAGCAGTTACGGGGGACAGGGAGGGTCACCCCTCCACTTT

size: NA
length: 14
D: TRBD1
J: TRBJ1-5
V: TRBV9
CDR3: CASSLGTGSQPQHF
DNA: TGTGCCAGCAGCCTCGGGACAGGGAGTCAGCCCCAGCATTTT

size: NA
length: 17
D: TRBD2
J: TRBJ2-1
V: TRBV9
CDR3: CASSPGLAGALGNEQFF
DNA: TGTGCCAGCAGCCCTGGACTAGCGGGAGCGTTGGGTAATGAGCAGTTCTTC

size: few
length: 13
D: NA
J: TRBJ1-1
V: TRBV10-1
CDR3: CASSDEKNTEAFF
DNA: TGCGCCAGCAGTGATGAGAAGAACACTGAAGCTTTCTTT

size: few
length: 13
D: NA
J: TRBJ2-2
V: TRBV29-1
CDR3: CSASHTNTGELFF
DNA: TGCAGCGCCAGTCATACGAACACCGGGGAGCTGTTTTTT

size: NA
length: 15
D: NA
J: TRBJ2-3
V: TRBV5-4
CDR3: CASSPDWAATDTQYF
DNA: TGTGCCAGCAGCCCGGACTGGGCAGCCACAGATACGCAGTATTTT

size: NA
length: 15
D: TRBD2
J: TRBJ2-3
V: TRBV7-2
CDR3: CASSLLGGGTDTQYF
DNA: TGTGCCAGCAGCCTCTTGGGGGGGGGCACAGATACGCAGTATTTT

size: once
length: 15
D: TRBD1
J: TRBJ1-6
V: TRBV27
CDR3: CASTSPGQYNSPLHF
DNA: TGTGCCAGCACTTCTCCGGGACAGTATAATTCACCCCTCCACTTT

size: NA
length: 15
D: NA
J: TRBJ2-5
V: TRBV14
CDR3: CASSPQRGSQETQYF
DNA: TGTGCCAGCAGCCCGCAACGGGGGAGTCAAGAGACCCAGTACTTC

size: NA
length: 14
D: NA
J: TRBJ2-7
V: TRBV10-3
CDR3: CAISVRGRVYEQYF
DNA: TGTGCCATCAGTGTAAGGGGGAGGGTCTACGAGCAGTACTTC

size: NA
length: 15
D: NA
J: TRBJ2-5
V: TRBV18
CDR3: CASSPSVGGQETQYF
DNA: TGTGCCAGCTCTCCGAGTGTGGGGGGACAGGAGACCCAGTACTTC

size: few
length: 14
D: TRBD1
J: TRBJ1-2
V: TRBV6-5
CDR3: CASSYSGQGYGYTF
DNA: TGTGCCAGCAGTTACTCGGGACAGGGTTACGGCTACACCTTC

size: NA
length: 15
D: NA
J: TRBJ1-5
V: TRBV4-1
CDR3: CASSQVDSVNQPQHF
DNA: TGCGCCAGCAGCCAAGTGGACAGCGTAAATCAGCCCCAGCATTTT

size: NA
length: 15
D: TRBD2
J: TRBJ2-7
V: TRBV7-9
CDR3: CASSLVSGGHYEQYF
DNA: TGTGCCAGCAGCTTAGTTAGCGGGGGGCACTACGAGCAGTACTTC

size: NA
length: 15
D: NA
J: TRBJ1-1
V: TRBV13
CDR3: CASSPPDSMNTEAFF
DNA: TGTGCCAGCAGCCCCCCCGACAGCATGAACACTGAAGCTTTCTTT

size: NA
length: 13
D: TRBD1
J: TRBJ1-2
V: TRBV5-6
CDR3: CASSPRGLYGYTF
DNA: TGTGCCAGCAGCCCTAGGGGGCTCTATGGCTACACCTTC

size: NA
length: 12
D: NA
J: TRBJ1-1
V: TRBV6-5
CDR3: CASSYERREAFF
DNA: TGTGCCAGCAGTTACGAGAGGAGGGAAGCTTTCTTT

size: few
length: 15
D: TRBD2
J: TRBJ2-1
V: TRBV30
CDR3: CAGDSETLAGDEQFF
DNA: TGTGCCGGAGACTCGGAGACACTAGCGGGGGATGAGCAGTTCTTC

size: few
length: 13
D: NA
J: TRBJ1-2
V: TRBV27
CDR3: CASRQTANYGYTF
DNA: TGTGCCAGCAGACAGACAGCTAACTATGGCTACACCTTC

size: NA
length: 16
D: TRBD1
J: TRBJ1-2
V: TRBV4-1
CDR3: CASSQATGQNIYGYTF
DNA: TGCGCCAGCAGCCAAGCAACGGGACAGAATATCTATGGCTACACCTTC

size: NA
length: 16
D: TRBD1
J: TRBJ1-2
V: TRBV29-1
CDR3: CSVDTDRDGVGYGYTF
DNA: TGCAGCGTTGATACGGACAGGGATGGGGTTGGCTATGGCTACACCTTC

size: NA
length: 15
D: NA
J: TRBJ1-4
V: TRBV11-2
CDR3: CASSVRHDLREKLFF
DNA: TGTGCCAGCAGCGTCAGACACGATCTTCGTGAAAAACTGTTTTTT

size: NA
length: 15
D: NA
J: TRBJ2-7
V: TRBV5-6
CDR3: CASSPLAGNSYEQYF
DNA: TGTGCCAGCAGCCCCCTGGCAGGAAACTCCTACGAGCAGTACTTC

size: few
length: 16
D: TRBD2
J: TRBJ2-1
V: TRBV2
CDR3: CASSVRERGWENEQFF
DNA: TGTGCCAGCAGTGTTAGGGAGCGGGGATGGGAGAATGAGCAGTTCTTC

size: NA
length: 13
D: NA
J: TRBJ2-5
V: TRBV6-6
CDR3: CASRGQIQETQYF
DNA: TGTGCCAGCAGAGGACAGATCCAAGAGACCCAGTACTTC

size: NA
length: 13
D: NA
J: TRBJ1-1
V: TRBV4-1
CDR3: CASSQRGGAEAFF
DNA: TGCGCCAGCAGCCAGCGGGGCGGGGCTGAAGCTTTCTTT

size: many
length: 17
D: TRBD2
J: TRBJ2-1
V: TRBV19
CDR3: CASSIGGEGLSYNEQFF
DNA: TGTGCCAGTAGTATAGGAGGGGAGGGACTATCCTACAATGAGCAGTTCTTC

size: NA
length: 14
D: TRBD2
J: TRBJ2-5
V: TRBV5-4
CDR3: CASSLGEGIETQYF
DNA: TGTGCCAGCAGCTTGGGGGAGGGGATAGAGACCCAGTACTTC

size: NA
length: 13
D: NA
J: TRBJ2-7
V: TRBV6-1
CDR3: CASSVGAVWEQYF
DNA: TGTGCCAGCAGTGTAGGGGCGGTTTGGGAGCAGTACTTC